The 14 T cell receptor beta chains in this list originate from one sample, sequenced in a study of identical twins (TCRdb year 2016). The library was made by 5' RACE. Sequencer: Illumina HiSeq 2000. The public sequencing data were trimmed at Q25 with fastp and processed into clonotypes with MiXCR by TCRdb, which kept only in-frame beta chains. Each CDR3 protein appears once, grouped with its most common genes and DNA. The sample table records around 370,000 distinct CDR3 sequences; roughly 9% of these occur just once. The top ten constitute under 10% of the sample. The sample consisted of naive T cells sorted from blood. In the paper's terms, the cell subset or site label means: cells isolated with a human naive T-cell isolation kit. The receptors originated from a woman aged 45-60 years in good health.

This clonotype was detected many times. The chain carries TRBV24-1 and TRBJ2-2; the D is unclear. V dropped 8 bases and J dropped 3 bases, with 6 bases sitting between them. Germline V lookup: CDR1 KGHDR, CDR2 SFDVKD. This CDR3 spans 12 amino acids. CDR3 protein: CATKSDTGELFF. In DNA, the CDR3 is TGTGCCACCAAATCTGACACCGGGGAGCTGTTTTTT.

V gene TRBV20-1 combines with J gene TRBJ2-3; TRBD2 matches at 11 bases. The CDR3 covers 14 residues. Germline V lookup: CDR1 DFQATT, CDR2 SNEGSKA (reference sequence). V dropped 5 bases and J dropped 2; count of bases not matched to a gene: 3. Here the CDR3 reads CSALAGGTTDTQYF. The DNA of the CDR3 is TGCAGTGCTTTAGCGGGAGGGACCACAGATACGCAGTATTTT.

In this sample, this clonotype turned up a few times. V usage is TRBV5-6 and J usage is TRBJ1-5; D is ambiguous. The V end lost 1 base, the J end lost 4 bases, and 15 bases lay between the germline ends. Germline CDR1 reads SGHDT; CDR2 reads YYEEEE. The CDR3 totals 16 residues. The CDR3 reads CASSLLRREQNQPQHF. In nucleotides, the CDR3 is TGTGCCAGCAGCTTGCTTCGTCGGGAGCAAAATCAGCCCCAGCATTTT.

The chain couples TRBV6-5 to TRBJ2-2, with TRBD2 identical over 7 bases. Germline CDR1 and CDR2: MNHEY and SVGAGI. The J segment lost 2 bases and the V segment lost 2 bases, leaving 5 bases of the junction unmatched. This CDR3 is 16 amino acids long. The CDR3 DNA reads TGTGCCAGCAGTTACACCCCTAGCGGAAACACCGGGGAGCTGTTTTTT. Translated: CASSYTPSGNTGELFF.

V gene TRBV30 combines with J gene TRBJ1-4; 10 bases agree with TRBD1. Germline V gene data show CDR1 as GTSNPN and CDR2 as SVGIG (reference sequence). The CDR3 spans 15 residues. The trim removed 1 base at V and 8 bases at J, leaving 7 bases unmatched. DNA of the CDR3: TGTGCCTGGAGTGCCGGGACAGGGGCAAAAGAAAAACTGTTTTTT. It translates to CAWSAGTGAKEKLFF. The full variable domain, rest sourced from reference TRBV30 and TRBJ1-4, is SQTIHQWPATLVQPVGSPLSLECTVEGTSNPNLYWYRQAAGRGLQLLFYSVGIGQISSEVPQNLSASRPQDRQFILSSKKLLLSDSGFYLCAWSAGTGAKEKLFFGSGTQLSVL.

The table lists this clonotype with a few counts. This sequence joins TRBV29-1 and TRBJ2-1, with D unclear. This CDR3 is 11 amino acids long. Germline V gene sequence: CDR1 SQVTM, CDR2 ANQGSEA. V lost 8 bases and J 8 bases, leaving 13 bases between the germline ends. The CDR3 region is CSIRSGDEQFF. Here the CDR3 DNA reads TGCAGCATCAGGTCCGGCGATGAGCAGTTCTTC.

Ten or more counts support this clonotype. The CDR3 coding sequence is TGTGCCATCAGTTCCTTTGGGACAGTTAACACTGAAGCTTTCTTT. This translates into CAISSFGTVNTEAFF. J is TRBJ1-1 and V is TRBV10-3, with 7 positions matching TRBD1. Germline V CDR1 and CDR2: ENHRY, SYGVKD. Trimming removed 5 bases from V and 2 bases from J; junction bases left unmatched: 8. The CDR3 totals 15 residues.

This clonotype was seen a few times. The chain has TRBV12-3 or TRBV12-4 and TRBJ2-1; 14 bases line up with TRBD2. This CDR3 region has 18 residues. V lost 6 bases, J lost 0 bases, and 7 bases stayed unmatched. CDR3 loop: CASSQTSGRVYSYNEQFF. CDR3 DNA sequence: TGTGCCAGCAGCCAGACTAGCGGGAGGGTCTACTCCTACAATGAGCAGTTCTTC.

V and J are TRBV20-1 and TRBJ2-1; weak D call: TRBD2 (5 bases). This CDR3 has 13 amino acids. CDR1 DFQATT and CDR2 SNEGSKA come from the germline V gene (reference sequence). Trimming pared 6 bases from V and 8 bases from J, leaving 17 bases between. The CDR3 loop is CSAEPEARYEQFF. CDR3 nucleotides: TGCAGTGCCGAACCGGAGGCCAGGTATGAGCAGTTCTTC.

The table lists this clonotype with many counts. The genes are TRBV24-1 and TRBJ2-1; D might be TRBD1 (6 bases). This CDR3 spans 13 amino acids. CDR1 and CDR2 from the germline V gene are KGHDR and SFDVKD. Trimming pared 3 bases from V and 6 bases from J, leaving 8 bases between. The CDR3 nucleotides read TGTGCCACCAGTGATGACAGGTTCAATGAGCAGTTCTTC. This translates into CATSDDRFNEQFF.

This clonotype was seen a handful of times. The V and J genes are TRBV5-1 and TRBJ2-3; tentatively, D is TRBD1 (6 bases). The V end lost 0 bases, the J end lost 4 bases, and 9 bases lay between the germline ends. Germline V CDR1 and CDR2: SGHRS, YFSETQ. The CDR3 spans 14 residues. DNA for the CDR3: TGCGCCAGCAGCTTGGATAAGGGGGCAGATACGCAGTATTTT. This encodes CASSLDKGADTQYF.

This clonotype was counted only a few times. The chain combines TRBV3-1 with TRBJ2-1; weak D call: TRBD1 (5 bases). The CDR3 runs to 12 residues. V lost 4 bases to trimming and J lost 6 bases, with 7 bases between them. Germline V gives CDR1 LGHDT, CDR2 YNNKEL (reference sequence). The CDR3: CASSRGPNEQFF. The CDR3 DNA follows: TGTGCCAGCAGCCGGGGCCCCAATGAGCAGTTCTTC.

This clonotype was seen a handful of times. The chain links TRBV25-1 to TRBJ1-2, with a possible D match to TRBD1 (6 bases). CDR3 length: 16 amino acids. V lost 2 bases and J lost 5, with 18 bases in between. The germline V gene encodes CDR1 MGHDK and CDR2 SYGVNS. The CDR3: CASSEQQGGGRYGYTF. The CDR3 DNA reads as TGTGCCAGCAGTGAACAACAGGGTGGCGGTCGGTATGGCTACACCTTC.

Only a few counts were recorded for this clonotype. CDR3 region: CASSVGQRETQYF. DNA for the CDR3: TGTGCCAGCAGTGTGGGACAGCGAGAGACCCAGTACTTC. The rearrangement joins TRBV25-1 to TRBJ2-5; 7 bases are shared with TRBD1. CDR1 is MGHDK and CDR2 is SYGVNS in the germline V gene. The V and J ends lost 4 bases and 4 bases, in that order; junction bases with no gene match: 3. This CDR3 has 13 residues. Drawing the rest from reference TRBV25-1 and TRBJ2-5, the complete variable domain is EADIYQTPRYLVIGTGKKITLECSQTMGHDKMYWYQQDPGMELHLIHYSYGVNSTEKGDLSSESTVSRIRTEHFPLTLESARPSHTSQYLCASSVGQRETQYFGPGTRLLVL.